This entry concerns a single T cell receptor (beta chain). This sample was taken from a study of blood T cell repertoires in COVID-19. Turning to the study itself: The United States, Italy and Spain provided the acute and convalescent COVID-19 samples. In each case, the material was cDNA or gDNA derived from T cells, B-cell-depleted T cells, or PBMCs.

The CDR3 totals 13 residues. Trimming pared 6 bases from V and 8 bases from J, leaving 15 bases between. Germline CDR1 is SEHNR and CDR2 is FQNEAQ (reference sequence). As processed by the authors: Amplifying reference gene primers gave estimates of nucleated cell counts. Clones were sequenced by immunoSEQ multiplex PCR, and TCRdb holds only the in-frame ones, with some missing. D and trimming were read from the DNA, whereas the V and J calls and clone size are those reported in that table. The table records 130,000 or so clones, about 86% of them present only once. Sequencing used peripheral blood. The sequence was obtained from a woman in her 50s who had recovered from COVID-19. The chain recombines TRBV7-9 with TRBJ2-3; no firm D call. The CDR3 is CASRPGALPTQYF. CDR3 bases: TGTGCCAGCAGACCCGGTGCACTGCCTACGCAGTATTTT.